Listed here are 29 T cell receptor beta chains from one sample, sequenced in a study of Ad26.COV2.S vaccination and SARS-CoV-2 variants. Clones were sequenced by immunoSEQ multiplex PCR, and TCRdb holds only the in-frame ones, with some missing. The sample yields about 400,000 clones, 75% to 90% seen once. Treatment defined: some 20 received Ad26.COV2.S at low or high dose, single or two shots; 5 received placebo; per-sample allocation not given. Samples were taken on day 63 after the first vaccine or placebo injection. The source material was peripheral blood, sampled in a trial of Ad26.COV2.S vaccine versus placebo. The receptors derive from a person aged 18 to 59 who received the Ad26.COV2.S COVID-19 vaccine or a placebo.

V gene TRBV7-9 combines with J gene TRBJ1-5; 7 bases line up with TRBD1. The CDR3 consists of 14 residues. The V segment lost 5 bases and the J segment 7 bases; nucleotides outside the gene matches: 8. Germline V gives CDR1 SEHNR, CDR2 FQNEAQ (reference sequence). CDR3 DNA: TGTGCCAGCAGCCCTGACAGGGAATGGCAGCCCCAGCATTTT. Encoded protein: CASSPDREWQPQHF.

V gene TRBV11-2 combines with J gene TRBJ1-3, with 8 nucleotides matching TRBD1. V was pared by 5 bases and J by 0 bases, with 12 bases of the junction left unmatched. Germline V gene data show CDR1 as SGHAT and CDR2 as FQNNGV. The CDR3 runs 18 residues. CDR3 DNA sequence: TGTGCCAGCAGCCTCGGACAGGGCGGTAGGCGCTCTGGAAACACCATATATTTT. Its protein product is CASSLGQGGRRSGNTIYF.

The rearrangement joins TRBV12-2 to TRBJ1-5; TRBD1 reflects the table's D call only, with no check against the DNA. TRBV12-2 is a recognized pseudogene. There are 18 residues in the CDR3. CDR3 residues: CASREDRGPRVGNQPQHF. As DNA, the CDR3 is TGTGCAAGTCGAGAGGACAGGGGTCCGCGGGTCGGCAATCAGCCCCAGCATTTT.

This sequence joins TRBV15 and TRBJ1-2; 7 bases align to TRBD1. The CDR3 runs to 13 residues. The V gene end was trimmed by 3 bases and the J gene end by 5 bases; junction bases not matched to a gene: 3. Germline V gene lookup returns CDR1 LNHNV and CDR2 YYDKDF (reference sequence). CDR3 residues: CATSRDRTYGYTF. The CDR3 DNA reads TGTGCCACCAGCAGGGACAGGACTTATGGCTACACCTTC.

The chain employs TRBV9 and TRBJ2-3, with D tentatively TRBD2 (5 bases). This CDR3 comprises 16 residues. The germline V gene encodes CDR1 SGDLS and CDR2 YYNGEE. The ends were cut back, 0 bases at V and 3 bases at J, with 14 bases in the middle. The DNA for the CDR3 is TGTGCCAGCAGCGTAGCCGAGGGTACGAGTACAGATACGCAGTATTTT. Translating gives CASSVAEGTSTDTQYF.

CDR3 bases: TGTGCCAGCAGTCCAGACAGGCAGTATGGCTACACCTTC. It is translated as CASSPDRQYGYTF. The chain combines TRBV12-3 or TRBV12-4 with TRBJ1-2; TRBD1 is a possible D gene (6 bases). The CDR3 contains 13 residues. Trimming took off 5 bases at V and 5 bases at J, with 12 bases between the two ends.

J is TRBJ2-5 and V is TRBV30, with a tentative D call TRBD2 (6 bases). This CDR3 has 13 residues. V dropped 2 bases and J dropped 4 bases, with 11 bases sitting between them. CDR1 and CDR2 (germline): GTSNPN, SVGIG (reference sequence). For the CDR3, the DNA is TGTGCCTGGAGTTTGCGGGACGGAGAGACCCAGTACTTC. Amino acid sequence: CAWSLRDGETQYF.

The chain combines TRBV7-9 with TRBJ1-2; D remains unclear. The V gene's germline CDR1 is SEHNR and CDR2 FQNEAQ (reference sequence). The V and J ends lost 1 base and 6 bases respectively, with 18 bases between them. The CDR3 sequence is 16 residues long. The CDR3, as DNA: TGTGCCAGCAGCTTAGAACCGGCGAAGAAATCGGATGGCTACACCTTC. Translated: CASSLEPAKKSDGYTF.

The chain is built from TRBV5-1 and TRBJ1-4; 8 bases fit TRBD1. Germline V CDR1 and CDR2: SGHRS, YFSETQ. CDR3 size: 15 residues. The V segment lost 4 bases and the J segment 7 bases; nucleotides outside the gene matches: 9. As DNA, the CDR3 is TGCGCCAGCAGCCGCGGACAGGGAAGGGGTGAAAAACTGTTTTTT. This sequence encodes CASSRGQGRGEKLFF.

The chain couples TRBV9 to TRBJ2-4; D remains ambiguous. Deletions cut 0 bases from V and 8 bases from J, with 15 bases between. From germline, CDR1 is SGDLS and CDR2 YYNGEE. The CDR3 contains 15 residues. The CDR3 nucleotides are TGTGCCAGCAGCGTAGGCCCCATCCAGACGGACATTCAGTACTTC. Translated, it gives CASSVGPIQTDIQYF.

V and J are TRBV19 and TRBJ2-7; 11 bases line up with TRBD2. CDR3 length equals 14 residues. Trimming cost V 11 bases and J 1 base; bases outside gene matches: 7. Germline lookup yields CDR1 LNHDA and CDR2 SQIVND (reference sequence). The CDR3 DNA reads TGTGCCGGCGAGACTAGCGGGATTTCCTACGAGCAGTACTTC. Its protein product is CAGETSGISYEQYF.

The V and J genes are TRBV20-1 and TRBJ2-7; D not resolved. CDR1 and CDR2 (germline): DFQATT, SNEGSKA (reference sequence). This CDR3 has 11 residues. V was pared by 3 bases and J by 3 bases, with 6 bases between. Written as DNA, the CDR3 is TGCAGTGCTAGTCCCCTCTACGAGCAGTACTTC. It encodes CSASPLYEQYF.

The chain employs TRBV5-1 and TRBJ2-3, with 9 bases identical to TRBD1. CDR3 size: 18 residues. The V segment lost 3 bases and the J segment 3 bases; nucleotides outside the gene matches: 14. CDR1 is SGHRS and CDR2 is YFSETQ in the germline V gene. The CDR3 DNA is TGCGCCAGCAGCTCAAACCCGGGACAGGGCTATTCTACAGATACGCAGTATTTT. This encodes CASSSNPGQGYSTDTQYF.

The chain is built from TRBV24-1 and TRBJ2-1; D gene unclear. The V gene lost 5 bases and the J gene lost 4 bases, with 11 bases spanning the gap. There are 14 residues in the CDR3. Germline CDR1 reads KGHDR; CDR2 reads SFDVKD. The CDR3 DNA sequence: TGTGCCACCAGTGCAGTGACAACATACAATGAGCAGTTCTTC. Its protein product is CATSAVTTYNEQFF.

The chain couples TRBV5-4 to TRBJ2-5, with 9 bases lining up with TRBD1. The CDR3 contains 14 residues. Germline-derived CDR1 and CDR2 are SGHNT and YYREEE (reference sequence). Unmatched junction bases numbered 8, after V lost 4 bases and J lost 7 bases. The CDR3 protein is CASSQPGQGGTQYF. CDR3 bases: TGTGCCAGCAGCCAACCGGGACAGGGAGGGACCCAGTACTTC.

Note on this clone: Relative to the germline gene, one junction end is altered; a read error may explain this. The CDR3 is CASSSTTSGTNF. Here the CDR3 DNA reads TGTGCCAGCAGCAGTACTACCAGCGGGACGAATTTT. The chain is built from TRBV28 and TRBJ1-1; TRBD1 might be the D (5 bases). Germline values: CDR1 MDHEN, CDR2 SYDVKM. The CDR3 runs 12 residues.

This clone was seen just once. The V gene is TRBV30, the J gene TRBJ2-6; 7 bases match TRBD1. The CDR3 totals 19 residues. Germline values: CDR1 GTSNPN, CDR2 SVGIG (reference sequence). The V gene end was trimmed by 1 base and the J gene end by 0 bases; junction bases not matched to a gene: 12. CDR3 residues: CAWSGGRRDSPSGANVLTF. The CDR3 coding sequence is TGTGCCTGGAGTGGCGGACGTCGGGACAGCCCCTCTGGGGCCAACGTCCTGACTTTC.

This clone appeared once. The J gene is TRBJ2-3, the V gene TRBV24-1; 8 bases agree with TRBD1. CDR1 is KGHDR and CDR2 is SFDVKD in the germline V gene. The CDR3 spans 15 residues. V was clipped by 1 base and J by 6 bases; unmatched bases: 5. Here the CDR3 reads CATSDLRTGPDTQYF. The CDR3, as DNA: TGTGCCACCAGTGATTTAAGGACAGGGCCGGATACGCAGTATTTT.

The rearrangement joins TRBV27 to TRBJ1-6; D is ambiguous. Germline V gene lookup returns CDR1 MNHEY and CDR2 SMNVEV (reference sequence). V lost 3 bases to trimming and J lost 8 bases, with 11 bases between them. The CDR3 contains 14 residues. The CDR3 DNA is TGTGCCAGCAGTTTCAGTCCCTGGGATTCACCCCTCCACTTT. Translated, it gives CASSFSPWDSPLHF.

The genes are TRBV5-1 and TRBJ1-5, with 7 positions matching TRBD1. CDR1 and CDR2 from the germline V gene are SGHRS and YFSETQ. This CDR3 comprises 14 residues. V was pared by 4 bases and J by 10 bases, with 11 bases of the junction left unmatched. DNA of the CDR3: TGCGCCAGCAGCCTGGGACAGCCAGGGTATCCCCAGCATTTT. Translation: CASSLGQPGYPQHF.

CDR3 sequence (DNA): TGTGCCATCAGGAGACAGGGAGGCTATGGCTACACCTTC. Its translation is CAIRRQGGYGYTF. This chain uses TRBV10-3 with TRBJ1-2; 7 bases fit TRBD1. V lost 6 bases to trimming and J lost 4 bases; unmatched junction nucleotides: 5. Per the germline V gene, CDR1 is ENHRY and CDR2 is SYGVKD. The CDR3 runs to 13 residues.

The rearrangement uses TRBV7-2 and TRBJ2-5; no clear D gene. Trimming left V 5 bases short and J 4 bases short, with 11 bases between. This CDR3 has 13 residues. The V gene's germline CDR1 is SGHTA and CDR2 FQGNSA. The CDR3 DNA sequence: TGTGCCAGCAGCACCTGGGTGGGAGAGACCCAGTACTTC. Its translation is CASSTWVGETQYF.

The count of this clone is one. This rearrangement joins TRBV28 to TRBJ2-2; 11 bases match TRBD2. The CDR3 has 16 residues. CDR1 is MDHEN and CDR2 is SYDVKM in the germline V gene. Trimming removed 6 bases from V and 7 bases from J; junction bases left unmatched: 10. The CDR3 sequence: CASSQVAGGPFGELFF. The CDR3 nucleotides read TGTGCCAGCAGCCAGGTAGCGGGAGGGCCCTTCGGGGAGCTGTTTTTT.

The gene calls are TRBV14 and TRBJ1-6; D is uncertain. This CDR3 is 13 amino acids long. CDR1 is SGHDN and CDR2 is FVKESK in the germline V gene. The ends were cut back, 0 bases at V and 11 bases at J, with 8 bases in the middle. CDR3 sequence: CASSQEDRTPLHF. Here the CDR3 DNA reads TGTGCCAGCAGCCAAGAGGACCGAACACCCCTCCACTTT.

This chain joins TRBV5-6 and TRBJ1-3; a possible D gene is TRBD1 (5 bases). Germline loops: CDR1 SGHDT, CDR2 YYEEEE. The germline V and J ends were trimmed by 0 bases and 4 bases, with 14 bases remaining between them. CDR3 size: 16 residues. DNA of the CDR3: TGTGCCAGCAGCTTGGCCACGGCAGGGATCGGAAACACCATATATTTT. Translation gives CASSLATAGIGNTIYF.

The V call is TRBV7-8, the J call TRBJ1-1; no reliable D call. Looked up from germline, CDR1 is SGHVS and CDR2 is FQNEAQ. The CDR3 consists of 15 residues. The V end was cut by 6 bases, the J end by 4 bases, with 18 bases between. This CDR3 is CASRPAEGSGTEAFF. CDR3 in DNA: TGTGCCAGCAGACCCGCGGAGGGTTCGGGCACTGAAGCTTTCTTT. Drawing the rest from reference TRBV7-8 and TRBJ1-1, the complete variable domain is GAGVSQSPRYKVAKRGQDVALRCDPISGHVSLFWYQQALGQGPEFLTYFQNEAQLDKSGLPSDRFFAERPEGSVSTLKIQRTQQEDSAVYLCASRPAEGSGTEAFFGQGTRLTVV.

This chain connects TRBV28 to TRBJ2-5; 7 nucleotides match TRBD2. The germline V gene has CDR1 MDHEN and CDR2 SYDVKM. The CDR3 has 14 residues. Germline trimming cut 5 bases from V and 5 bases from J; bases unmatched to any gene: 8. CDR3 residues: CASSSGTLGETQYF. CDR3 sequence (DNA): TGTGCCAGCAGTAGCGGGACTCTCGGGGAGACCCAGTACTTC.

This rearrangement joins TRBV19 to TRBJ2-7, with D possibly being TRBD2 (6 bases). Germline V gene data show CDR1 as LNHDA and CDR2 as SQIVND (reference sequence). V was trimmed by 0 bases and J by 0 bases, leaving 18 bases between them. This CDR3 region has 18 residues. The CDR3 region is CASSIDTPGGGSSYEQYF. CDR3 nucleotide sequence: TGTGCCAGTAGTATAGATACCCCCGGAGGAGGGAGCTCCTACGAGCAGTACTTC.

The gene calls are TRBV25-1 and TRBJ2-1, with unresolved D. The germline CDR1 and CDR2 sequences are MGHDK and SYGVNS. The CDR3 spans 13 residues. Trimming removed 7 bases at V and 3 bases at J, with 10 bases between. The CDR3 DNA is TGTGCCAGCAACTCAGACAACTACAATGAGCAGTTCTTC. This translates into CASNSDNYNEQFF.